This passage covers 2 T cell receptor beta chains from one sample sequenced in a study of T cell repertoires in cytomegalovirus infection. Their antigens are not known. TCRdb fed the reads into MiXCR, producing one record per CDR3 protein. The profile covers fewer than 950,000 distinct CDR3 sequences, with over 25% appearing a single time and around 12% taken by the ten largest. The starting material was cultured CD8+ T cells from PBMCs, obtained from culture after CMV antigen stimulation. The receptors originated from a human donor in good health (CMV status not recorded). Some clones in this sample may be carry-over from other donors' samples.

This clonotype showed up just a few times. The chain combines TRBV9 with TRBJ2-3; tentatively, D is TRBD2 (6 bases). V shed 4 bases and J shed 0 bases, with 18 bases lying between them. This CDR3 has 17 residues. In germline, CDR1 is SGDLS, CDR2 YYNGEE. The CDR3 spells CASSPVGASASTDTQYF. CDR3 coding DNA: TGTGCCAGCAGCCCCGTCGGGGCTAGCGCGAGCACAGATACGCAGTATTTT.

This clonotype was seen more than once but under ten times. The V call is TRBV7-8, the J call TRBJ2-1; no reliable D call. Per germline, CDR1 SGHVS and CDR2 FQNEAQ. This CDR3 region has 15 residues. Deletions cut 6 bases from V and 0 bases from J, with 12 bases between. CDR3 bases: TGTGCCAGCAGTCCCCTTCCGAGCTCCTACAATGAGCAGTTCTTC. The encoded protein is CASSPLPSSYNEQFF.